These 15 T cell receptor beta chains originate from one sample sequenced in a study of neurological immune-mediated disorders. Using its own MiXCR run on the 5' RACE reads, TCRdb lists one record per CDR3 protein. The profile shows 14,000 or so distinct CDR3 sequences, around 14% of them singletons. The sequenced material came from CD8+ T cells from blood. The receptors come from a female donor with HTLV-1-associated myelopathy (HAM/TSP).

This clonotype was observed at least ten times. For the CDR3, the DNA is TGTGCCAGCATCCGCTTTACGGGGGCCAGTCAGCCCCAGCATTTT. Translated, it gives CASIRFTGASQPQHF. V is TRBV6-1 and J is TRBJ1-5, with a weak D call TRBD1 (6 bases). Per germline, CDR1 MNHNS and CDR2 SASEGT. CDR3 length equals 15 residues. Between the trimmed V and J ends, which lost 7 bases and 6 bases, there was a span of 19 bases.

This clonotype was counted at least ten times. This chain joins TRBV7-2 and TRBJ2-1, with TRBD1 identical over 9 bases. Germline CDR1 reads SGHTA; CDR2 reads FQGNSA. This CDR3 has 14 residues. The junction had 4 bases not matched to a gene; V was cut back by 7 bases and J by 3 bases. CDR3 amino acids: CASKGTGSYNEQFF. In nucleotides, the CDR3 is TGTGCCAGCAAGGGGACAGGGAGCTACAATGAGCAGTTCTTC.

The V call is TRBV4-2, the J call TRBJ2-5; perhaps TRBD1 as D (6 bases). This CDR3 spans 13 amino acids. CDR1 is LGHNA, CDR2 YNFKEQ, per germline. Trimming removed 5 bases at V and 2 bases at J, with 9 bases between. The CDR3 loop reads CASSKGGQETQYF. In DNA, the CDR3 is TGTGCCAGCAGCAAAGGGGGACAAGAGACCCAGTACTTC.

This clonotype was recorded many times. The genes are TRBV9 and TRBJ2-2; weak D call: TRBD1 (6 bases). With 3 bases removed from V and 0 bases from J, the gap between germline ends came to 12 bases. CDR3 length: 16 amino acids. Germline V gene data show CDR1 as SGDLS and CDR2 as YYNGEE. CDR3 sequence reads: CASSDSGTSNTGELFF. CDR3 DNA sequence: TGTGCCAGCAGCGATTCCGGGACATCGAACACCGGGGAGCTGTTTTTT.

This clonotype showed up many times. The chain couples TRBV5-1 to TRBJ2-1; TRBD2 aligns across 14 bases. V was pared by 4 bases and J by 8 bases, with 14 bases of the junction left unmatched. Germline V gene lookup returns CDR1 SGHRS and CDR2 YFSETQ. The CDR3 loop spans 18 amino acids. Here the CDR3 DNA reads TGCGCCAGCAGCCTGGACCCGGAGGGACTAGCGGGGGTGGATGAGCAGTTCTTC. Translating gives CASSLDPEGLAGVDEQFF.

This clonotype was seen many times. The chain combines TRBV30 with TRBJ2-1; 11 nucleotides line up with TRBD1. Trimming removed 2 bases from V and 10 bases from J; junction bases left unmatched: 4. From germline, CDR1 is GTSNPN and CDR2 SVGIG (reference sequence). The CDR3 runs to 13 residues. CDR3 protein: CAWSRTGGKEQFF. The DNA of the CDR3 is TGTGCCTGGAGTCGGACAGGGGGCAAAGAGCAGTTCTTC.

The chain recombines TRBV12-3 or TRBV12-4 with TRBJ2-5; TRBD2 is a possible D gene (5 bases). This CDR3 spans 13 amino acids. Deletions cut 5 bases from V and 5 bases from J, with 12 bases between. The CDR3 spells CASSLPDFETQYF. The CDR3 nucleotides read TGTGCCAGCAGTCTACCGGACTTCGAGACCCAGTACTTC.

CDR3 sequence: CASSSGQIFYNEQFF. For the CDR3, the DNA is TGTGCCAGCAGCTCCGGACAGATCTTCTACAATGAGCAGTTCTTC. The chain has TRBV28 and TRBJ2-1; a weak D match, TRBD1 (6 bases). CDR3 length equals 15 residues. The ends were cut back, 6 bases at V and 3 bases at J, with 15 bases in the middle. The germline V gene encodes CDR1 MDHEN and CDR2 SYDVKM.

This sequence joins TRBV30 and TRBJ2-5; TRBD2 aligns across 8 bases. The CDR3 length is 14 residues. The ends lost 3 bases at V and 0 bases at J; junction bases unmatched: 3. Germline CDR1 is GTSNPN and CDR2 is SVGIG (reference sequence). The CDR3 DNA reads TGTGCCTGGAGGGGACTAGGGTACCAAGAGACCCAGTACTTC. Translation gives CAWRGLGYQETQYF.

This clonotype was observed many times. This chain connects TRBV4-1 to TRBJ2-7; TRBD1 matches at 10 bases. Germline V gene data show CDR1 as MGHRA and CDR2 as YSYEKL. The CDR3 runs 16 residues. Trimming took 1 base from V and 5 from J; bases not matched to a gene: 8. Here the CDR3 DNA reads TGCGCCAGCAGCCAAGCCCCCGGGACAGGGGTCCACGAGCAGTACTTC. Encoded protein: CASSQAPGTGVHEQYF.

In its sample, this clonotype was seen many times. The chain uses TRBV3-1 and TRBJ1-5; D ambiguous. The CDR3 has 14 residues. CDR1 is LGHDT and CDR2 is YNNKEL in the germline V gene (reference sequence). Trimming took off 3 bases at V and 0 bases at J, with 6 bases between the two ends. The CDR3 spells CASSHSDSNQPQHF. DNA of the CDR3: TGTGCCAGCAGCCACTCAGATAGCAATCAGCCCCAGCATTTT.

Concerning this clonotype itself: The DNA is omitted, as the CDR3 cannot be located on it reliably, and the CDR3 follows TCRdb's listing. The chain joins TRBV7-6 to TRBJ1-5; TRBD1, the table's D call, lacks a check against the DNA. CDR1 SGHVS and CDR2 FNYEAQ come from the germline V gene. The CDR3 is 22 residues long, counting both termini. CDR3 sequence reads: CASSFYICSAIPAPTRNQPQHF.

This clonotype was seen ten or more times. The chain has TRBV7-9 and TRBJ2-7; the match to TRBD1 covers 7 bases. Germline V lookup: CDR1 SEHNR, CDR2 FQNEAQ (reference sequence). This CDR3 is built from 14 residues. Trimming removed 4 bases from V and 3 bases from J; junction bases left unmatched: 6. In nucleotides, the CDR3 is TGTGCCAGCAGCTCAACAGGGGAGAACTACGAGCAGTACTTC. Amino acid sequence: CASSSTGENYEQYF.

The chain couples TRBV7-9 to TRBJ2-2; D might be TRBD2 (6 bases). In germline, CDR1 is SEHNR, CDR2 FQNEAQ (reference sequence). With 4 bases removed from V and 1 base from J, the gap between germline ends came to 10 bases. The CDR3 is made up of 15 amino acids. In nucleotides, the CDR3 is TGTGCCAGCAGCTCGGACTATCTGAACACCGGGGAGCTGTTTTTT. Amino acids: CASSSDYLNTGELFF.

This clonotype has a count of ten or more. J is TRBJ1-2 and V is TRBV4-3; 7 nucleotides line up with TRBD1. This CDR3 is built from 16 residues. J was trimmed by 8 bases and V by 0 bases; bases with no gene match: 12. Germline CDR1 is LGHNA and CDR2 is YSLEER. This CDR3 is CASSQDWGPTGKGYTF. DNA of the CDR3: TGCGCCAGCAGCCAAGATTGGGGCCCGACAGGGAAGGGCTACACCTTC.